The T cell receptor beta chain described here comes from a study of lymphopenia after photon versus proton radiotherapy. V shed 6 bases and J shed 1 base, with 15 bases lying between them. The germline CDR1 and CDR2 sequences are MRHNA and SNTAGT. The CDR3 contains 15 residues. Study results and caveats: After the lymphocyte nadir, photon-treated repertoires showed oligoclonal expansion, especially of CD8+ Temra cells. Only patients who died were analyzed for survival; proton advantage is unproven.

This clone was seen only a few times. The antigen is unknown. Assay: immunoSEQ multiplex PCR; the TCRdb copy retains only in-frame clones and omits some. Found here are tens of thousands of clones, 80% to 90% of them singletons; the top ten hold more than 1.2%. The receptor comes from a man in his 60s with pancreatic cancer. Source: peripheral blood, taken from a patient treated with proton-based radiotherapy. The J gene is TRBJ1-1, the V gene TRBV6-4; D call uncertain. CDR3 in amino acids: CASRRSTAENTEAFF. The CDR3 nucleotides are TGTGCCAGCAGGAGGTCCACTGCAGAGAACACTGAAGCTTTCTTT.